This record covers a single T cell receptor beta chain. The sample comes from a study of shared clonotypes between healthy human individuals. Sequencing used immunoSEQ multiplex PCR; TCRdb keeps in-frame clones, though not all of them. The sample includes over a million clones, around 82% of them seen just once. V dropped 5 bases and J dropped 6 bases, with 13 bases sitting between them. The CDR3 runs to 13 residues. The receptor's source is a man aged 18 to 30 in good health. Some clones in this sample may be carry-over from other donors' samples. The sample taken for sequencing was memory CD4+ T cells from PBMCs. Stated subset: CD45RA-negative fraction. The J gene is TRBJ2-3, the V gene TRBV5-3; D unresolved. TRBV5-3 is recorded as an ORF, its role being uncertain. The CDR3 sequence: CARRAVGADTQYF. Here the CDR3 DNA reads TGTGCCAGAAGGGCCGTAGGTGCGGATACGCAGTATTTT.